A selection of T cell receptor beta chains follows, all from one sample in a study. In TCRdb, the 5' RACE reads were re-called with MiXCR into one record per CDR3 protein. The data contain around 50,000 distinct CDR3 sequences, approximately 17% of them singletons. Sequencing used naive CD4+ T cells sorted from blood. These receptors all stem from a female donor with breast cancer. CDR3s include the opening cysteine and the closing phenylalanine or tryptophan. Fields, in order: V gene, clone size, J gene, D gene, CDR3 protein, CDR3 DNA. The D gene is left open where the match is weak. Rows give clone size only sometimes, using once, few, many, or a class for an expanded clone.

>TRBV12-3/TRBV12-4|few|TRBJ2-1|TRBD1
CASRPTGLGYNEQFF
TGTGCCAGCAGGCCGACAGGGTTAGGATACAATGAGCAGTTCTTC
>TRBV14|few|TRBJ2-2|NA
CASSRQSTGELFF
TGTGCCAGCAGCCGGCAGAGCACCGGGGAGCTGTTTTTT
>TRBV19|few|TRBJ2-7|TRBD2
CASSASGSTEQYF
TGTGCCAGTAGTGCTAGCGGGAGTACCGAGCAGTACTTC
>TRBV9|many|TRBJ2-2|NA
CASSLTGLGGELFF
TGTGCCAGCAGCCTTACAGGGTTGGGCGGGGAGCTGTTTTTT
>TRBV7-8|NA|TRBJ2-1|NA
CASSLGGTLRYNEQFF
TGTGCCAGCAGCTTAGGGGGGACCCTCAGATACAATGAGCAGTTCTTC
>TRBV7-8|few|TRBJ1-5|TRBD1
CASSEMGDRNQPQHF
TGTGCCAGCAGCGAAATGGGGGACAGGAATCAGCCCCAGCATTTT
>TRBV5-5|few|TRBJ2-1|TRBD1
CASSSGTDVYNEQFF
TGTGCCAGCAGTTCCGGGACAGATGTTTACAATGAGCAGTTCTTC
>TRBV7-2|NA|TRBJ2-3|TRBD1
CASSAGQGVSTDTQYF
TGTGCCAGCAGCGCCGGACAGGGAGTCAGCACAGATACGCAGTATTTT
>TRBV20-1|NA|TRBJ2-7|NA
CSARVRGSFEQYF
TGCAGTGCTAGAGTAAGAGGGTCGTTTGAGCAGTACTTC
>TRBV10-3|NA|TRBJ1-1|TRBD1
CAISESKGAVTEAFF
TGTGCCATCAGTGAGTCGAAGGGGGCAGTAACTGAAGCTTTCTTT
>TRBV29-1|many|TRBJ1-2|NA
CSVGNMGWGYTF
TGCAGCGTTGGGAATATGGGGTGGGGCTACACCTTC
>TRBV30|few|TRBJ1-6|NA
CAWSEFMRGARNSPLHF
TGTGCCTGGAGTGAGTTCATGCGGGGGGCGCGTAATTCACCCCTCCACTTT
>TRBV28|NA|TRBJ2-2|NA
CASGARVGELFF
TGTGCCAGCGGTGCTAGGGTCGGGGAGCTGTTTTTT
>TRBV5-1|NA|TRBJ2-3|NA
CASRRDLTDTQYF
TGCGCCAGCCGCCGGGACCTCACAGATACGCAGTATTTT
>TRBV30|NA|TRBJ2-2|NA
CAWRRTGTRGELFF
TGTGCCTGGAGGCGAACAGGAACTAGGGGGGAGCTGTTTTTT
>TRBV7-6|NA|TRBJ2-1|NA
CASSLLQYNEQFF
TGTGCCAGCAGCTTACTTCAATACAATGAGCAGTTCTTC
>TRBV11-2|few|TRBJ2-1|NA
CASSLWMRGEQFF
TGTGCCAGCAGCTTATGGATGAGAGGTGAGCAGTTCTTC
>TRBV5-1|few|TRBJ2-2|NA
CASSSWTTAGELFF
TGCGCCAGCAGCTCCTGGACCACCGCAGGGGAGCTGTTTTTT
>TRBV12-3/TRBV12-4|many|TRBJ1-5|TRBD1
CASSFGTGGAQPQHF
TGTGCCAGCAGTTTCGGGACAGGGGGCGCTCAGCCCCAGCATTTT
>TRBV7-2|NA|TRBJ1-5|NA
CASSLGGSTDQPQHF
TGTGCCAGCAGCTTAGGTGGCTCTACGGATCAGCCCCAGCATTTT
>TRBV3-1|few|TRBJ1-1|NA
CASSQVSRGNTEAFF
TGTGCCAGCAGCCAAGTCAGCAGGGGGAACACTGAAGCTTTCTTT
>TRBV6-6|few|TRBJ2-4|TRBD2
CASSYPGGRAKNIQYF
TGTGCCAGCAGTTACCCGGGCGGGAGAGCCAAAAACATTCAGTACTTC
>TRBV12-3/TRBV12-4|many|TRBJ1-1|NA
CASSLYSGKNTEAFF
TGTGCCAGCAGTTTATATTCTGGCAAGAACACTGAAGCTTTCTTT
>TRBV12-3/TRBV12-4|few|TRBJ1-1|NA
CASRAAGGKAEAFF
TGTGCCAGCCGCGCCGCCGGGGGTAAGGCTGAAGCTTTCTTT
>TRBV7-6|NA|TRBJ2-7|NA
CVSSLIPGPRRSEQYF
TGTGTCAGCAGCTTAATACCGGGACCCCGAAGGAGCGAGCAGTACTTC
>TRBV7-8|many|TRBJ2-1|NA
CASSLDARSYNEQFF
TGTGCCAGCAGCTTAGACGCACGCTCCTACAATGAGCAGTTCTTC
>TRBV12-3/TRBV12-4|NA|TRBJ1-2|TRBD1
CASSIWTGPGGYTF
TGTGCCAGCAGCATCTGGACAGGCCCCGGAGGCTACACCTTC
>TRBV5-1|few|TRBJ2-5|NA
CASSLGGFETQYF
TGCGCCAGCAGCTTGGGGGGGTTTGAGACCCAGTACTTC
>TRBV2|few|TRBJ1-1|NA
CASSVTTGAKAFF
TGTGCCAGCAGTGTTACCACGGGGGCTAAAGCTTTCTTT
>TRBV7-9|few|TRBJ2-3|NA
CASSLAVNTQYF
TGTGCCAGCAGCTTAGCGGTCAATACGCAGTATTTT
>TRBV5-1|few|TRBJ1-2|NA
CASSSDGRGGYTF
TGCGCCAGCAGCTCGGACGGGAGGGGAGGCTACACCTTC